These 30 T cell receptor beta chains share one sample of origin, sequenced in a study of blood T cell repertoires in COVID-19. Clones were sequenced by immunoSEQ multiplex PCR, and TCRdb holds only the in-frame ones, with some missing. The sample carries 85,000 to 130,000 clones, approximately 90% recorded once. Sequenced sample: peripheral blood. All receptors come from a man in his 60s with acute or convalescent COVID-19.

The rearrangement joins TRBV5-8 to TRBJ1-1, with D perhaps matching TRBD1 (5 bases). Germline values: CDR1 SGHTS, CDR2 YDEGEE. Trimming took 7 bases from V and 2 from J, leaving 9 bases between them. The CDR3 loop spans 12 amino acids. The CDR3 here is CASGRTNTEAFF. The CDR3 DNA follows: TGTGCCAGCGGACGGACAAACACTGAAGCTTTCTTT. Full variable domain (outside the CDR3, taken from reference TRBV5-8 and TRBJ1-1): EAGVTQSPTHLIKTRGQQATLRCSPISGHTSVYWYQQALGLGLQFLLWYDEGEERNRGNFPPRFSGRQFPNYSSELNVNALELEDSALYLCASGRTNTEAFFGQGTRLTVV.

This clone occurred once. The rearrangement joins TRBV19 to TRBJ2-2, with D possibly matching TRBD1 (7 bases). Germline V gene data show CDR1 as LNHDA and CDR2 as SQIVND (reference sequence). Trimming pared 6 bases from V and 5 bases from J, leaving 16 bases between. CDR3 length: 15 residues. The CDR3 nucleotides are TGTGCCAGTAGCGGATACAGGGGAGGAACCGGGGAGCTGTTTTTT. Protein: CASSGYRGGTGELFF.

The J gene is TRBJ2-1, the V gene TRBV3-1 (or the pseudogene TRBV3-2); 7 bases are a match to TRBD1. Germline CDR1 LGHDT, CDR2 YNNKEL (reference sequence). V gave up 2 bases and J gave up 6 bases; unmatched junction bases: 7. The CDR3 totals 15 residues. The CDR3 sequence is CASSQQGQSFNEQFF. CDR3 bases: TGTGCCAGCAGCCAACAGGGACAGAGTTTCAATGAGCAGTTCTTC.

In its sample, this clone was seen a few times. The CDR3 protein is CASSVMGHNTEAFF. The CDR3 DNA follows: TGCGCCAGCAGCGTGATGGGACACAACACTGAAGCTTTCTTT. The chain recombines TRBV5-1 with TRBJ1-1; D is possibly TRBD1 (6 bases). Germline V lookup: CDR1 SGHRS, CDR2 YFSETQ. V was shortened by 4 bases and J by 2 bases, with 12 bases between the two germline ends. The CDR3 contains 14 residues.

The chain recombines TRBV5-4 with TRBJ2-5, with a weak D call TRBD1 (5 bases). V dropped 6 bases and J dropped 1 base, with 13 bases sitting between them. Germline V gene lookup returns CDR1 SGHNT and CDR2 YYREEE (reference sequence). This CDR3 spans 14 amino acids. CDR3 in DNA: TGTGCCAGCACCCCGGACACAAGCCAAGAGACCCAGTACTTC. Translated, it gives CASTPDTSQETQYF.

This chain joins TRBV10-2 and TRBJ2-7; D is unresolved. The germline gives CDR1 WSHSY, CDR2 SAAADI. The CDR3 spans 13 residues. Trimming removed 0 bases at V and 6 bases at J, with 9 bases between. This CDR3 reads CASSESRVFEQYV. The CDR3 DNA reads as TGCGCCAGCAGTGAGTCGCGAGTGTTCGAGCAGTACGTC.

Comments on this clone: One end of the junction is discordant with germline, which a read error may explain. The genes are TRBV29-1 and TRBJ1-4, with D perhaps TRBD1 (6 bases). CDR1 SQVTM and CDR2 ANQGSEA come from the germline V gene. The CDR3 is 15 residues long. The CDR3 DNA follows: TGCAGCGTAGAAGCCGACAGGACGGGGAATGAAAAACTGTTTTTT. Translation gives CSVEADRTGNEKLFF.

This clone showed up just a few times. This sequence joins TRBV30 and TRBJ2-1, with D perhaps matching TRBD1 (7 bases). Germline-derived CDR1 and CDR2 are GTSNPN and SVGIG (reference sequence). Deletions cut 0 bases from V and 8 bases from J, with 11 bases between. The CDR3 is 13 amino acids. As DNA, the CDR3 is TGTGCCTGGAGTGTACGCAGGGGGGATGAGCAGTTCTTC. Translating gives CAWSVRRGDEQFF.

V is TRBV19 and J is TRBJ1-4, with 8 bases matching TRBD1. CDR1 and CDR2 (germline): LNHDA, SQIVND (reference sequence). V trimming: 4 bases; J trimming: 6 bases; junction bases outside the gene matches: 7. The CDR3 spans 15 residues. CDR3: CASSTLQGGHEKLFF. The CDR3 nucleotides read TGTGCCAGTAGTACACTACAGGGGGGTCATGAAAAACTGTTTTTT.

The chain links TRBV7-3 to TRBJ2-1; a weak D match, TRBD1 (5 bases). The CDR3 is 15 residues long. V gave up 5 bases and J gave up 6 bases, with 17 bases separating them. Germline V gives CDR1 SGHTA, CDR2 FQGTGA. CDR3 protein: CASSRAEGALNEQFF. The CDR3 bases are TGTGCCAGCAGCCGGGCGGAAGGGGCCCTCAATGAGCAGTTCTTC.

A remark on this clone: Given the absence of the conserved phenylalanine or tryptophan at the CDR3 end, a read error is likely. No DNA is shown, since the ends of the CDR3 on it are uncertain; the CDR3 is the one TCRdb lists. The V call is TRBV3-1 (or the pseudogene TRBV3-2), the J call TRBJ2-7; the D segment call TRBD2 is taken from the table without a DNA check. Both ends counted, the CDR3 spans 12 residues. CDR1 is LGHDT, CDR2 YNNKEL, per germline (reference sequence). CDR3 residues: CASSQGAGGPEI.

The chain has TRBV20-1 and TRBJ2-5; 12 bases match TRBD2. With V trimmed by 6 bases and J by 2 bases, 16 bases remained unmatched. Germline loops: CDR1 DFQATT, CDR2 SNEGSKA (reference sequence). The CDR3 contains 18 residues. CDR3: CSASGRLAGVVRQETQYF. DNA for the CDR3: TGCAGTGCCAGTGGGCGACTAGCGGGAGTTGTTCGACAAGAGACCCAGTACTTC.

This rearrangement joins TRBV6-2 or TRBV6-3 to TRBJ1-4; no reliable D call. CDR3 length: 12 residues. Germline CDR1 and CDR2: MNHEY and SVGEGT. V lost 4 bases and J lost 8, with 8 bases in between. The CDR3 bases are TGTGCCAGCAGTTTTACTCCGGAAAAACTGTTTTTT. Residues: CASSFTPEKLFF.

This clone appeared a single time. The chain recombines TRBV28 with TRBJ1-1, with 7 bases that match TRBD1. V lost 4 bases, J lost 1 base, and 0 bases stayed unmatched. Germline V CDR1 and CDR2: MDHEN, SYDVKM. The CDR3 contains 13 residues. CDR3 in DNA: TGTGCCAGCAGTTGGACAGGGAACACTGAAGCTTTCTTT. Translation gives CASSWTGNTEAFF.

This chain links TRBV2 with TRBJ1-1; possible D gene TRBD1, 5 bases. V lost 2 bases and J 1 base, leaving 14 bases between the germline ends. CDR3 length: 16 residues. Germline lookup yields CDR1 SNHLY and CDR2 FYNNEI. Here the CDR3 reads CASSELGGKRNTEAFF. The CDR3 DNA sequence: TGTGCCAGCAGTGAATTGGGGGGTAAGAGGAACACTGAAGCTTTCTTT. The whole variable domain, remainder taken from reference TRBV2 and TRBJ1-1, is EPEVTQTPSHQVTQMGQEVILRCVPISNHLYFYWYRQILGQKVEFLVSFYNNEISEKSEIFDDQFSVERPDGSNFTLKIRSTKLEDSAMYFCASSELGGKRNTEAFFGQGTRLTVV.

The rearrangement joins TRBV2 to TRBJ2-7; TRBD2 matches at 11 bases. The germline V gene encodes CDR1 SNHLY and CDR2 FYNNEI. V lost 4 bases, J lost 4 bases, and 3 bases stayed unmatched. The CDR3 spans 14 residues. CDR3 DNA sequence: TGTGCCAGCAGTGTAGCGGGAGGGCCTTACGAGCAGTACTTC. Protein product: CASSVAGGPYEQYF.

V usage is TRBV3-1 (or the pseudogene TRBV3-2) and J usage is TRBJ2-5; 9 positions match TRBD2. J gave up 2 bases and V 0 bases, and 1 base lay outside the gene matches. Germline-derived CDR1 and CDR2 are LGHDT and YNNKEL (reference sequence). The CDR3 length is 15 residues. The CDR3 DNA reads TGTGCCAGCAGCCAAGATGCGGGAGGGCAAGAGACCCAGTACTTC. It yields the protein CASSQDAGGQETQYF.

The genes are TRBV7-3 and TRBJ1-5; TRBD1 matches at 12 bases. Germline V CDR1 and CDR2: SGHTA, FQGTGA. This CDR3 contains 19 residues. After removal of 3 bases from V and 7 bases from J, the junction contained 16 bases not matched to a gene. The CDR3 coding sequence is TGTGCCAGCAGCTTCAGACCGGGACAGGGGGCTAGGGCGATACAGCCCCAGCATTTT. It yields the protein CASSFRPGQGARAIQPQHF.

The rearrangement joins TRBV11-2 to TRBJ1-1, with D unclear. The germline CDR1 and CDR2 sequences are SGHAT and FQNNGV. The CDR3 consists of 15 residues. Trimming stripped 1 base from V and 0 bases from J, with 9 bases between. In nucleotides, the CDR3 is TGTGCCAGCAGCTTAGGGATCGGGGTGAACACTGAAGCTTTCTTT. Protein sequence: CASSLGIGVNTEAFF.

This chain joins TRBV27 and TRBJ2-7, with D possibly matching TRBD1 (5 bases). V was shortened by 3 bases and J by 4 bases, with 19 bases between the two germline ends. The CDR3 sequence is 16 residues long. CDR1 is MNHEY, CDR2 SMNVEV, per germline (reference sequence). The CDR3 DNA reads TGTGCCAGCAGTTTGGGGCCCCCAGAGGCCGATTACGAGCAGTACGTC. Protein sequence: CASSLGPPEADYEQYV.

The rearrangement uses TRBV28 and TRBJ1-4; 7 bases fit TRBD1. The CDR3 spans 15 residues. CDR1 is MDHEN, CDR2 SYDVKM, per germline. V dropped 4 bases and J dropped 5; count of bases not matched to a gene: 7. The CDR3 sequence is CASSSTTGRNEKLFF. In DNA form, the CDR3 reads TGTGCCAGCAGTTCTACGACAGGGAGAAATGAAAAACTGTTTTTT. The full variable domain, with the rest looked up from reference TRBV28 and TRBJ1-4, is DVKVTQSSRYLVKRTGEKVFLECVQDMDHENMFWYRQDPGLGLRLIYFSYDVKMKEKGDIPEGYSVSREKKERFSLILESASTNQTSMYLCASSSTTGRNEKLFFGSGTQLSVL.

V is TRBV28 and J is TRBJ1-6; D might be TRBD1 (6 bases). The V gene lost 6 bases and the J gene lost 5 bases, with 17 bases spanning the gap. The CDR3 runs 16 residues. CDR1 and CDR2 (germline): MDHEN, SYDVKM. The CDR3 spells CASSPLMGQHNSPLHF. CDR3 coding DNA: TGTGCCAGCAGCCCCTTGATGGGACAACATAATTCACCCCTCCACTTT.

CDR3 loop: CASSRQGASGDYGYTF. CDR3 nucleotide sequence: TGTGCCAGCAGTCGACAGGGGGCAAGTGGTGACTATGGCTACACCTTC. The J gene is TRBJ1-2, the V gene TRBV6-6, with 10 bases identical to TRBD1. V gave up 5 bases and J gave up 3 bases; unmatched junction bases: 9. Per germline, CDR1 MNHNY and CDR2 SVGAGI (reference sequence). This CDR3 has 16 residues.

This clone came up once. The chain combines TRBV19 with TRBJ2-5; D perhaps matches TRBD2 (5 bases). CDR3 length: 13 residues. In germline, CDR1 is LNHDA, CDR2 SQIVND (reference sequence). V lost 3 bases and J 6 bases, leaving 11 bases between the germline ends. The chain's CDR3 is CASSIEGSKTQYF. Here the CDR3 DNA reads TGTGCCAGTAGTATTGAGGGTAGTAAGACCCAGTACTTC.

This clone has more than one count but fewer than ten. The rearrangement joins TRBV29-1 to TRBJ1-1; weak D call: TRBD1 (6 bases). The germline V gene has CDR1 SQVTM and CDR2 ANQGSEA. The CDR3 is 13 residues long. Trimming shortened V by 6 bases and J by 4 bases, and 15 bases separated the two germline ends. The DNA for the CDR3 is TGCAGCGTCGCCGGGAGGGGGACCACTGAAGCTTTCTTT. Amino acid sequence: CSVAGRGTTEAFF.

The V gene is TRBV6-6, the J gene TRBJ1-6, with a tentative D call TRBD1 (5 bases). V was cut by 0 bases and J by 2 bases, with 8 bases left in between. The length of the CDR3 is 16 residues. The germline gives CDR1 MNHNY, CDR2 SVGAGI (reference sequence). DNA for the CDR3: TGTGCCAGCAGTTACTCTCAGGGAACCTATAATTCACCCCTCCACTTT. Translated, it gives CASSYSQGTYNSPLHF.

The chain joins TRBV27 to TRBJ1-1, with a weak D call TRBD1 (5 bases). V gave up 5 bases and J gave up 1 base, with 11 bases separating them. The CDR3 has 14 amino acids. Germline lookup yields CDR1 MNHEY and CDR2 SMNVEV (reference sequence). The CDR3 is CASSLHDRNTEAFF. CDR3 nucleotide sequence: TGTGCCAGCAGTCTACACGACAGGAACACTGAAGCTTTCTTT.

The V gene is TRBV6-5, the J gene TRBJ1-2; 8 positions agree with TRBD1. The V gene's germline CDR1 is MNHEY and CDR2 SVGAGI. The CDR3 is made up of 15 amino acids. V lost 7 bases to trimming and J lost 0 bases; unmatched junction nucleotides: 7. The CDR3 DNA is TGTGCCAGCATCTTGGACAGGGTCCCTAACTATGGCTACACCTTC. Translation gives CASILDRVPNYGYTF.

CDR3 coding DNA: TGTGCCAGCAAACAGGGGGCAGGGAACATTCAGTACTTC. Residues: CASKQGAGNIQYF. The gene calls are TRBV19 and TRBJ2-4; 9 positions agree with TRBD1. CDR1 is LNHDA and CDR2 is SQIVND in the germline V gene (reference sequence). After removal of 9 bases from V and 7 bases from J, the junction contained 7 bases not matched to a gene. CDR3 length: 13 residues.

V gene TRBV9 combines with J gene TRBJ1-2, with D unresolved. From germline, CDR1 is SGDLS and CDR2 YYNGEE. The germline V and J ends were trimmed by 0 bases and 3 bases, with 12 bases remaining between them. This CDR3 comprises 15 residues. The CDR3 region has the DNA TGTGCCAGCAGCGTAGGACACGTGACGGACTATGGCTACACCTTC. This codes for CASSVGHVTDYGYTF.